Below, 18 T cell receptor beta chains from the same sample are listed, as sequenced in a study of blood T cells in healthy people across ages. Sample-barcoded 5' priming and a J-beta primer mix drove a second PCR of 7 to 11 cycles. Using its own MiXCR run on the 5' RACE reads, TCRdb lists one record per CDR3 protein. The sample has about 1.6 million distinct CDR3 sequences, about 35% seen once. The source material was blood. Receptors were obtained from a woman aged 25-40 years in good health.

This clonotype has only a few counts. The gene calls are TRBV6-1 and TRBJ2-3; D gene uncertain. V lost 7 bases, J lost 2 bases, and 7 bases lay in between. The V gene's germline CDR1 is MNHNS and CDR2 SASEGT. The CDR3 sequence is 12 residues long. The CDR3 coding sequence is TGTGCCAGCACGACTCTCACAGATACGCAGTATTTT. Its translation is CASTTLTDTQYF.

J is TRBJ2-3 and V is TRBV10-1; a weak D match, TRBD1 (6 bases). This CDR3 is built from 16 residues. Germline lookup yields CDR1 WNHNN and CDR2 SYGVQD (reference sequence). Trimming cost V 2 bases and J 2 bases, with 14 bases left between them. DNA for the CDR3: TGCGCCAGCAGTGAGGTCGGACAGACTTACACAGATACGCAGTATTTT. Translated: CASSEVGQTYTDTQYF.

The chain recombines TRBV20-1 with TRBJ1-5, with D possibly matching TRBD1 (5 bases). The germline V and J ends were trimmed by 6 bases and 7 bases, with 22 bases remaining between them. This CDR3 spans 15 amino acids. CDR1 and CDR2 from the germline V gene are DFQATT and SNEGSKA (reference sequence). As DNA, the CDR3 is TGCAGTGCCATAGTAGGACCAGGGAATCGACAGCCCCAGCATTTT. It encodes CSAIVGPGNRQPQHF.

This clonotype was detected a few times. The CDR3 loop is CASTVGLAGGLSYEQYF. In DNA form, the CDR3 reads TGTGCCAGCACGGTCGGACTAGCGGGAGGGCTCTCCTACGAGCAGTACTTC. The chain is built from TRBV28 and TRBJ2-7; TRBD2 matches at 15 bases. The trim removed 7 bases at V and 0 bases at J, leaving 7 bases unmatched. CDR3 length equals 17 residues. Germline V lookup: CDR1 MDHEN, CDR2 SYDVKM.

The chain joins TRBV7-9 to TRBJ2-1; 7 bases are a match to TRBD1. Germline trimming cut 5 bases from V and 6 bases from J; bases unmatched to any gene: 10. The V gene's germline CDR1 is SEHNR and CDR2 FQNEAQ (reference sequence). The CDR3 is 15 residues long. Here the CDR3 reads CASSASRGLFNEQFF. CDR3 bases: TGTGCCAGCAGCGCAAGCAGGGGGTTATTCAATGAGCAGTTCTTC. Full variable domain (outside the CDR3, taken from reference TRBV7-9 and TRBJ2-1): DTGVSQNPRHKITKRGQNVTFRCDPISEHNRLYWYRQTLGQGPEFLTYFQNEAQLEKSRLLSDRFSAERPKGSFSTLEIQRTEQGDSAMYLCASSASRGLFNEQFFGPGTRLTVL.

This clonotype was counted between two and nine times. A much larger clonotype is one base distant, so this may be a read error. The chain has TRBV27 and TRBJ2-7; D is uncertain. The germline gives CDR1 MNHEY, CDR2 SMNVEV (reference sequence). The CDR3 runs 14 residues. The CDR3 loop reads CASSPTYPPYERYF. In DNA form, the CDR3 reads TGTGCCAGCAGTCCCACATATCCTCCCTACGAGCGGTACTTC.

This clonotype was seen only a few times. This chain uses TRBV28 with TRBJ1-5; TRBD1 is a possible D gene (5 bases). CDR3 length equals 17 residues. V was shortened by 5 bases and J by 4 bases, with 21 bases between the two germline ends. Germline values: CDR1 MDHEN, CDR2 SYDVKM. CDR3 bases: TGTGCCAGCAGTGCTGAAGGGGCCTTTAGGGGAAATCAGCCCCAGCATTTT. Residues: CASSAEGAFRGNQPQHF.

The V call is TRBV9, the J call TRBJ2-3; unclear D gene. The length of the CDR3 is 17 residues. The germline CDR1 and CDR2 sequences are SGDLS and YYNGEE. Trimming took off 5 bases at V and 4 bases at J, with 23 bases between the two ends. The CDR3 DNA is TGTGCCAGCAGACGCGTGATTATCAGGATTCAAGCAGATACGCAGTATTTT. This encodes CASRRVIIRIQADTQYF.

The chain recombines TRBV10-3 with TRBJ2-7; D unresolved. The CDR3 extends over 14 amino acids. V was shortened by 0 bases and J by 2 bases, with 8 bases between the two germline ends. The V gene's germline CDR1 is ENHRY and CDR2 SYGVKD. In nucleotides, the CDR3 is TGTGCCATCAGTGAGTCAACGACGGCCTACGAGCAGTACTTC. It codes for CAISESTTAYEQYF.

Turning to this clonotype: Being one base from a much bigger clone, this may be a read error. The chain is built from TRBV29-1 and TRBJ2-1, with TRBD2 matching 8 bases. CDR3 length: 15 amino acids. Germline values: CDR1 SQVTM, CDR2 ANQGSEA. The CDR3 DNA sequence: TGCAGCGTTGCATCGGGACTAGTAATCTACAATGAGCAGGTCTTC. It translates to CSVASGLVIYNEQVF.

The V call is TRBV27, the J call TRBJ1-2, with 12 bases aligning to TRBD1. The CDR3 sequence is 15 residues long. The germline gives CDR1 MNHEY, CDR2 SMNVEV (reference sequence). The V and J ends lost 6 bases and 4 bases, in that order; junction bases with no gene match: 6. The CDR3 spells CASSPGTGGGYGYTF. CDR3 nucleotides: TGTGCCAGCAGCCCCGGGACAGGGGGCGGCTATGGCTACACCTTC.

This clonotype appeared many times. The chain employs TRBV29-1 and TRBJ2-1; 9 bases are a match to TRBD2. The length of the CDR3 is 12 residues. Germline CDR1 is SQVTM and CDR2 is ANQGSEA. The CDR3: CGGGVSYNEQFF. The CDR3 coding sequence is TGCGGCGGGGGGGTCTCCTACAATGAGCAGTTCTTC.

The chain joins TRBV2 to TRBJ2-3; 7 bases align to TRBD2. The V gene's germline CDR1 is SNHLY and CDR2 FYNNEI. The CDR3 runs to 14 residues. V dropped 4 bases and J dropped 3; count of bases not matched to a gene: 4. In DNA, the CDR3 is TGTGCCAGCAGTGCGGGACTACTAACAGATACGCAGTATTTT. Protein: CASSAGLLTDTQYF.

The J gene is TRBJ1-2, the V gene TRBV20-1; 11 bases match TRBD1. The CDR3 contains 13 residues. V dropped 5 bases and J dropped 4; count of bases not matched to a gene: 3. Germline V CDR1 and CDR2: DFQATT, SNEGSKA (reference sequence). The CDR3 protein is CSAGQGASYGYTF. DNA for the CDR3: TGCAGTGCTGGACAGGGGGCTTCCTATGGCTACACCTTC.

As for this clonotype: Its ends do not fully match the called genes, so a read error is possible. The chain recombines TRBV9 with TRBJ2-3, with 10 bases aligning to TRBD2. The CDR3 totals 19 residues. Looked up from germline, CDR1 is SGDLS and CDR2 is YYNGEE. The CDR3, as DNA: TGTGCCGGCAGCCCCAGCACCGGGACTAGCGACACTAGCACAGATACGCAGTATTTT. Amino acids: CAGSPSTGTSDTSTDTQYF.

Points on this clonotype: The junction does not match germline at one end; this may be a read error. The V and J genes are TRBV4-2 and TRBJ2-2; D is tentatively TRBD1 or TRBD2 (6 bases each). This CDR3 contains 16 residues. The germline V gene encodes CDR1 LGHNA and CDR2 YNFKEQ. The CDR3 sequence is CASSQVGGLNTGERFF. The CDR3 DNA is TGTGCCAGCAGCCAAGTTGGGGGGCTAAACACCGGGGAGCGGTTTTTT.

The V call is TRBV13, the J call TRBJ2-5; no reliable D call. V lost 2 bases, J lost 3 bases, and 16 bases lay in between. Germline CDR1 is PRHDT and CDR2 is FYEKMQ (reference sequence). This CDR3 contains 16 residues. The CDR3 reads CASSLRIEGRKETQYF. CDR3 nucleotides: TGTGCCAGCAGCTTACGTATAGAAGGACGAAAAGAGACCCAGTACTTC.

The chain employs TRBV5-5 and TRBJ2-5, with 10 bases matching TRBD2. This CDR3 comprises 17 residues. From germline, CDR1 is SGHKS and CDR2 YYEKEE (reference sequence). Germline trimming cut 4 bases from V and 2 bases from J; bases unmatched to any gene: 11. CDR3 DNA sequence: TGTGCCAGCAGCCCGCAGGCGCTACTAGCGGGGCAAGAGACCCAGTACTTC. Its translation: CASSPQALLAGQETQYF.